Reported below is one T cell receptor beta chain. Its target is not known. Libraries for TCRalpha and TCRbeta carried sample barcodes and unique molecular identifiers via 5'RACE. In TCRdb, the 5' RACE reads were re-called with MiXCR into one record per CDR3 protein. The table shows just under 550,000 distinct CDR3 sequences, with about a fifth occurring only once. Deletions cut 4 bases from V and 0 bases from J, with 22 bases between. Germline V gives CDR1 SGHVS, CDR2 FNYEAQ. This CDR3 is 19 amino acids long. This sample was included in a study of T-cell memory formation after mild COVID-19. Study summary: TCR clusters mostly belonged to single donors.

General study results and limits: Pre-infection memory carried some responding clones, suggesting that cross-reactive memory joined. The CD4+ clones that contracted clustered mainly within CM and EM, and the CD8+ clones concentrated in EMRA.

Sequencing input: PBMCs or a T cell subset sorted from them (not recorded which). This sequence originates from an adult woman who had mild COVID-19 (a few samples of this study predate the infection). Cell type and time point are not known. This chain uses TRBV7-6 with TRBJ2-1; D possibly uses TRBD1 or TRBD2 (6 bases each). CDR3 in DNA: TGTGCCAGCAGCTCACTAACCTCTCGGAGGGGGAGCTCCTACAATGAGCAGTTCTTC. Protein product: CASSSLTSRRGSSYNEQFF.